This T cell receptor beta chain was found in a study of shared clonotypes between healthy human individuals. Turning to this clone: Its antigen is not identified.

Profiled with immunoSEQ multiplex PCR; TCRdb holds only in-frame clones, not every one. This sample has roughly 650,000 clones; roughly 97% occur once, and the top ten carry about 0.06%. The donors, all of them Caucasian adults, lived in Nashville, Tennessee. Findings of the study overall: Estimated clonotype richness was generally higher in naive than memory subsets.

Sequenced material: naive CD4+ T cells sorted from blood. Subset given: CD45RA+ positively selected. This clonotype was obtained from a woman aged 25 to 39 in good health.

In nucleotides, the CDR3 is TGTGCCAGCAGTTACCACCCGGGACTAGCGGGAGTTGTTGAGCAGTTCTTC. It codes for CASSYHPGLAGVVEQFF. This sequence joins TRBV27 and TRBJ2-1; 14 bases align to TRBD2. V shed 4 bases and J 9 bases; nucleotides not matched to a gene: 11. The CDR3 sequence is 17 residues long. CDR1 is MNHEY, CDR2 SMNVEV, per germline (reference sequence).